The present entry profiles one T cell receptor (beta chain) with its context. Those enrolled, adults aged 18 to 89 years, came from around 24 US areas. Cohort assignment relied on participant-reported clinical history. In the authors' methods: Amplified reference gene primers provided the basis for estimating nucleated cell counts. Using immunoSEQ multiplex PCR, the repertoire was profiled, and TCRdb retains in-frame clones only, with some absent. V and J calls and clone size come straight from that table; D and trimming were deduced from the DNA. The sample has approximately 260,000 clones, 89% seen once. This sample is drawn from a study of blood T cell repertoires in COVID-19. Study-level background: T cells, B-cell-depleted T cells, or PBMCs supplied cDNA or gDNA.

Sequencing was done on a sample of PBMCs or T cells enriched from blood (not recorded which). The source is a woman aged 60-70 years who had recovered from COVID-19.

The CDR3 DNA reads TGTGCCAGCAGCTCGGCCGGGAGCAACTATGGCTACACCTTC. Residues: CASSSAGSNYGYTF. This chain uses TRBV5-4 with TRBJ1-2, with D uncertain. The CDR3 is 14 residues long. The V gene's germline CDR1 is SGHNT and CDR2 YYREEE (reference sequence). Trimming took 3 bases from V and 2 from J, leaving 11 bases between them.